Detailed here is one TCR beta chain. What it binds is unknown. The data derive from a study of shared clonotypes between healthy human individuals. Across the study: Every donor yielded three CD4 naive, three CD4 memory, two CD8 naive and one CD8 memory plate.

General study points: Generation probability values for non-shared clonotypes were lower than those for clonotypes shared by all four donors. Generally, naive subsets came out with larger estimated richness than memory subsets.

V was pared by 3 bases and J by 2 bases, with 13 bases between. The CDR3 length is 15 residues. Germline loops: CDR1 SEHNR, CDR2 FQNEAQ (reference sequence). The protocol was immunoSEQ multiplex PCR, while the TCRdb copy is restricted to in-frame clones and leaves out a portion. The repertoire consists of fewer than 850,000 clones, with 90% occurring once and the leading ten covering 34%. The sequencing input was memory CD8+ T cells from PBMCs. The subset was: CD45RO+ cells pooled with CCR7-negative TemRA cells. V usage is TRBV7-9 and J usage is TRBJ1-2; weak D call: TRBD1 (5 bases). The TCR was taken from a man between 18 and 35 years old in good health. Some clones in this sample may be carry-over from other donors' samples. DNA of the CDR3: TGTGCCAGCAGCTTCTTTGCAGGGAGGAACTATGGCTACACCTTC. Its translation is CASSFFAGRNYGYTF.